The following is a TCR beta chain sequence with its context. Antigen: not known. The CDR3 has 12 residues. Germline V gives CDR1 SGHRS, CDR2 YFSETQ. V was clipped by 0 bases and J by 6 bases, with 7 bases between them. Some clones are missing from TCRdb's copy, which holds only in-frame ones; the method was immunoSEQ multiplex PCR. This sample has under 15,000 clones; approximately 68% occur once, and the top ten carry roughly 24%. The sample originates from a study of neoadjuvant nivolumab and ipilimumab in lung cancer. Points from the study as a whole: Resected-tumor TCR richness correlated positively with pretherapy blood richness.

The gene calls are TRBV5-1 and TRBJ2-7; D gene uncertain. This sequence originates from an adult with non-small cell lung cancer. The source was peripheral blood, collected after neoadjuvant nivolumab, alone or with ipilimumab, at or shortly before surgery. CDR3 amino acids: CASSLELGEQYF. The CDR3 DNA reads TGCGCCAGCAGCTTGGAACTGGGCGAGCAGTACTTC. Filled out from reference TRBV5-1 and TRBJ2-7, the complete variable domain reads KAGVTQTPRYLIKTRGQQVTLSCSPISGHRSVSWYQQTPGQGLQFLFEYFSETQRNKGNFPGRFSGRQFSNSRSEMNVSTLELGDSALYLCASSLELGEQYFGPGTRLTVT.